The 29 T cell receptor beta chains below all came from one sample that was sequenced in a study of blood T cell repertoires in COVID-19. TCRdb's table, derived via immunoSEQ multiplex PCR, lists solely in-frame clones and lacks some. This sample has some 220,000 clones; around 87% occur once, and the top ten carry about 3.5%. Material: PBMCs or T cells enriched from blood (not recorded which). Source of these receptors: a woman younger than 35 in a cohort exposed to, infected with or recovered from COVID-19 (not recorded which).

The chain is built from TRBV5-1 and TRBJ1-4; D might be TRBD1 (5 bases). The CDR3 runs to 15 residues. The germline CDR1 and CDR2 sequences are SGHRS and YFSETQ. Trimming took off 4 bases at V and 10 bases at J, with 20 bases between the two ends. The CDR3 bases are TGCGCCAGCAGCAGAGGGACCGGCGGGGATGGAAAACTGTTTTTT. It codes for CASSRGTGGDGKLFF.

The CDR3: CASSGPGTAGNTIYF. In DNA, the CDR3 is TGCGCCAGCAGCGGCCCGGGGACAGCTGGAAACACCATATATTTT. The chain carries TRBV5-1 and TRBJ1-3; 7 positions match TRBD1. Germline V CDR1 and CDR2: SGHRS, YFSETQ. The CDR3 is made up of 15 amino acids. With V trimmed by 4 bases and J by 2 bases, 6 bases remained unmatched.

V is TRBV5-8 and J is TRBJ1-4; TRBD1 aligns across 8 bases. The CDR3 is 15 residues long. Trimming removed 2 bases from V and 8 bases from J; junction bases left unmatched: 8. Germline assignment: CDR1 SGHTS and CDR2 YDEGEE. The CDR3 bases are TGTGCCAGCAGCTTCGGGTCGACAGGGGTCGAAAAACTGTTTTTT. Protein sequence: CASSFGSTGVEKLFF.

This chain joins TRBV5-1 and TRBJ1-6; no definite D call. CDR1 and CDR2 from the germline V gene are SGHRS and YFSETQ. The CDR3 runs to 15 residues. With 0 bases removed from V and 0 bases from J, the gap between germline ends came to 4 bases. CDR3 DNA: TGCGCCAGCAGCTTGGATAGCTCCTATAATTCACCCCTCCACTTT. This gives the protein CASSLDSSYNSPLHF.

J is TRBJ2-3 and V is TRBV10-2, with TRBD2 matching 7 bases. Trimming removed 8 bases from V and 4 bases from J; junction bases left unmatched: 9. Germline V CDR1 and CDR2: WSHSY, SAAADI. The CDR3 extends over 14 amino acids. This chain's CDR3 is CASQLGRNSDTQYF. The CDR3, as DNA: TGCGCCAGCCAACTCGGGAGGAACTCAGATACGCAGTATTTT.

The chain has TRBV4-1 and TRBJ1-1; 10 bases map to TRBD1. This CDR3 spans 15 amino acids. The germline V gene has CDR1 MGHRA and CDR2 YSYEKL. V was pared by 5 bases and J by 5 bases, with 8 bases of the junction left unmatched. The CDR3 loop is CASSTRTGGGTEAFF. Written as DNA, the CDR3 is TGCGCCAGCAGCACCCGGACAGGGGGGGGGACTGAAGCTTTCTTT.

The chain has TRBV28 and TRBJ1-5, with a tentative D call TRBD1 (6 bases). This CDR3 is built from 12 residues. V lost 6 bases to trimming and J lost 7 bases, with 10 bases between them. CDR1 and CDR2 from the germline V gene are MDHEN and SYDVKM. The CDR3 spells CASSGQSQPQHF. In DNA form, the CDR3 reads TGTGCCAGCAGCGGACAGTCCCAGCCCCAGCATTTT.

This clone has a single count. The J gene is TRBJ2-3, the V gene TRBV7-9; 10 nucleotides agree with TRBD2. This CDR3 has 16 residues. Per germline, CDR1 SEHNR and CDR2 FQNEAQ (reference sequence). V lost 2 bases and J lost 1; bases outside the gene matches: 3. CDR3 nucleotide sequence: TGTGCCAGCAGCTTATCTGGACTAGCGGGCACAGATACGCAGTATTTT. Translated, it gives CASSLSGLAGTDTQYF. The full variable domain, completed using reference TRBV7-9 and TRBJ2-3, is DTGVSQNPRHKITKRGQNVTFRCDPISEHNRLYWYRQTLGQGPEFLTYFQNEAQLEKSRLLSDRFSAERPKGSFSTLEIQRTEQGDSAMYLCASSLSGLAGTDTQYFGPGTRLTVL.

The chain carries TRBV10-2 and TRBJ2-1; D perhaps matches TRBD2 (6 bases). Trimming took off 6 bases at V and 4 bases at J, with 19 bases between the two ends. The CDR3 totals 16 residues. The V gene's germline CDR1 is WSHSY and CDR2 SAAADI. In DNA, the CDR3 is TGCGCCAGCAGCGCAACGGCAGGGAGGATGTACAATGAGCAGTTCTTC. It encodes CASSATAGRMYNEQFF.

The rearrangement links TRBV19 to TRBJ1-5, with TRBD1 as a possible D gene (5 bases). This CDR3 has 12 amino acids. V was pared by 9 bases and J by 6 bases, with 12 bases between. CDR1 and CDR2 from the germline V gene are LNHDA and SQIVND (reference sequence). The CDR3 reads CASWGGGQPQHF. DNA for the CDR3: TGTGCCAGCTGGGGGGGAGGTCAGCCCCAGCATTTT.

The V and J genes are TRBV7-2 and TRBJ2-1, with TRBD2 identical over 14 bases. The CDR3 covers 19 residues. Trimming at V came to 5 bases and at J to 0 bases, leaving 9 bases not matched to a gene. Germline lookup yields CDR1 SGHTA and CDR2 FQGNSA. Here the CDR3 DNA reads TGTGCCAGCAGCCTAGATGGGACTAGCGGGAGTTTCTCCTACAATGAGCAGTTCTTC. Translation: CASSLDGTSGSFSYNEQFF.

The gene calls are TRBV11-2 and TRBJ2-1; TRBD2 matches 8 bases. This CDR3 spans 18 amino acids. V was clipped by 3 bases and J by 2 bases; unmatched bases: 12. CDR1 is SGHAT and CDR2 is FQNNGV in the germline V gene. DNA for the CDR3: TGTGCCAGCAGCTTGACCCCGGTAGCGGGGCTAACCTACAATGAGCAGTTCTTC. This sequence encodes CASSLTPVAGLTYNEQFF.

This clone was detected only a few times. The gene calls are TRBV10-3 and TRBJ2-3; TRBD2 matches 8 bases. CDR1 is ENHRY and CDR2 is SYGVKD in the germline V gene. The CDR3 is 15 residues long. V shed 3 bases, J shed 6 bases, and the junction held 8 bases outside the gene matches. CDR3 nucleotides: TGTGCCATCAGTGAACGCGGGGGGACAACGGATACGCAGTATTTT. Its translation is CAISERGGTTDTQYF.

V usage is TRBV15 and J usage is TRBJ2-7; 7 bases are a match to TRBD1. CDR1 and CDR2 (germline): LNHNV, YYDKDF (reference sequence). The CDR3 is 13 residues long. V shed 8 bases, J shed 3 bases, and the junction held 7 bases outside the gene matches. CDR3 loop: CATATGTDYEQYF. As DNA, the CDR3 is TGTGCCACCGCAACCGGGACAGACTACGAGCAGTACTTC. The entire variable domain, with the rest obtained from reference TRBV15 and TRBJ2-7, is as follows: DAMVIQNPRYQVTQFGKPVTLSCSQTLNHNVMYWYQQKSSQAPKLLFHYYDKDFNNEADTPDNFQSRRPNTSFCFLDIRSPGLGDTAMYLCATATGTDYEQYFGPGTRLTVT.

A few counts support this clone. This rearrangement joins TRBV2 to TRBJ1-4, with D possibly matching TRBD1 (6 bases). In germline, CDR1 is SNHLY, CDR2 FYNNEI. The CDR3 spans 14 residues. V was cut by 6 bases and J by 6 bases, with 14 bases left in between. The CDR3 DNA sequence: TGTGCCAGCAGCGCCGGGACACCTTATGAAAAACTGTTTTTT. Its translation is CASSAGTPYEKLFF.

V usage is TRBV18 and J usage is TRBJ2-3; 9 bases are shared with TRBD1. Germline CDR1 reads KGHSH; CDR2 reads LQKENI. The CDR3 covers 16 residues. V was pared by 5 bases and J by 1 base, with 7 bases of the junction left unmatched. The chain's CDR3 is CASSVFDRGGTDTQYF. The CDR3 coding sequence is TGTGCCAGCTCAGTCTTCGACAGGGGGGGCACAGATACGCAGTATTTT.

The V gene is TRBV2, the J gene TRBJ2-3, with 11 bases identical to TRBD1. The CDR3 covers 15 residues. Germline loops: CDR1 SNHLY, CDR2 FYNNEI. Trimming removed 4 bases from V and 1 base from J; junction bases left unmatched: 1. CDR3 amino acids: CASSADRGRTDTQYF. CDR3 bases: TGTGCCAGCAGTGCGGACAGGGGGCGCACAGATACGCAGTATTTT.

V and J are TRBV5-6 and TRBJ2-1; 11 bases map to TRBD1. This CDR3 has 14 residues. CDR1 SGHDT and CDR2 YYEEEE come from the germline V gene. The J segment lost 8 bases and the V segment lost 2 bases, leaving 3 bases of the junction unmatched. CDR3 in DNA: TGTGCCAGCAGCTTCGGGACAGGGGGGGATGAGCAGTTCTTC. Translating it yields CASSFGTGGDEQFF.

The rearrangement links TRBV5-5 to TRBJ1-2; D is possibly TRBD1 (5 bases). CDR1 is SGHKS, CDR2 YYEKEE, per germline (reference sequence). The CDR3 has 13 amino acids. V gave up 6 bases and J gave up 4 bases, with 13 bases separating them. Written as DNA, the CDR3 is TGTGCCAGCACCATTTCCAGGGCCTATGGCTACACCTTC. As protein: CASTISRAYGYTF.

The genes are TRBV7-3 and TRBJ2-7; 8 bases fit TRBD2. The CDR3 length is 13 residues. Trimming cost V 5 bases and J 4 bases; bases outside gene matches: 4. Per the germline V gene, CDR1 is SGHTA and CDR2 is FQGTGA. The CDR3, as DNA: TGTGCCAGCAGCAAAACTAGCGGTTACGAGCAGTACTTC. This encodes CASSKTSGYEQYF.

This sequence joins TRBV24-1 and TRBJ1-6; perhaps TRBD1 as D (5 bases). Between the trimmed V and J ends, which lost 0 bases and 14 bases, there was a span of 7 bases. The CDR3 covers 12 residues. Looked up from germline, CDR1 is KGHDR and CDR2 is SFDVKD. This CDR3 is CATSDLQGALHF. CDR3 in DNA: TGTGCCACCAGTGATTTGCAAGGGGCCCTCCACTTT.

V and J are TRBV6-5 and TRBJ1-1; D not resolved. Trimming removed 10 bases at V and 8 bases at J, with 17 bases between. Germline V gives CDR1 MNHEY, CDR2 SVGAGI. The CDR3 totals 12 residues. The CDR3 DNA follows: TGTGCCATTAGCAGTGAGTGGTTAGAAGCTTTCTTT. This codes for CAISSEWLEAFF.

In DNA, the CDR3 is TGTGCCAGTAGTATCTCGGTTCAGCCCCAGCATTTT. Residues: CASSISVQPQHF. The rearrangement uses TRBV19 and TRBJ1-5; D unclear. Looked up from germline, CDR1 is LNHDA and CDR2 is SQIVND (reference sequence). The V gene lost 3 bases and the J gene lost 6 bases, with 6 bases spanning the gap. The CDR3 runs 12 residues.

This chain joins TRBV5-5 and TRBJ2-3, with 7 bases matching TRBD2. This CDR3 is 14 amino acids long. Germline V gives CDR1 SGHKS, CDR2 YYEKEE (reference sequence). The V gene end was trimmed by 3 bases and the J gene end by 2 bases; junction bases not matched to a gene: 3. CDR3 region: CASSSAGYTDTQYF. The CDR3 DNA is TGTGCCAGCAGCTCAGCGGGGTACACAGATACGCAGTATTTT.

The CDR3 spells CASSPTTGNTGELFF. The CDR3 nucleotides are TGTGCCAGCAGTCCTACAACAGGGAACACCGGGGAGCTGTTTTTT. The rearrangement joins TRBV28 to TRBJ2-2; D is perhaps TRBD1 (5 bases). The V gene lost 5 bases and the J gene lost 1 base, with 11 bases spanning the gap. The V gene's germline CDR1 is MDHEN and CDR2 SYDVKM. The CDR3 extends over 15 amino acids.

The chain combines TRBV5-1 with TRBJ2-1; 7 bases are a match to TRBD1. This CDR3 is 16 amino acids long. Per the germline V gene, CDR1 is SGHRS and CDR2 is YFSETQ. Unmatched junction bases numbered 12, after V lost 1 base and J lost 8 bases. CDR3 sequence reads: CASSLSFRQGVDEQFF. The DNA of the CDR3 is TGCGCCAGCAGCTTGTCATTCCGGCAGGGGGTTGATGAGCAGTTCTTC.

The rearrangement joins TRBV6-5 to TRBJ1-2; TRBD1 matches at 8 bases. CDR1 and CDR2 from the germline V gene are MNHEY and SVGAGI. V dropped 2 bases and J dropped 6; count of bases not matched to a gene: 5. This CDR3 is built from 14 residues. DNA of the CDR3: TGTGCCAGCAGTTACGGGACAGGAACAGATGGCTACACCTTC. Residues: CASSYGTGTDGYTF.

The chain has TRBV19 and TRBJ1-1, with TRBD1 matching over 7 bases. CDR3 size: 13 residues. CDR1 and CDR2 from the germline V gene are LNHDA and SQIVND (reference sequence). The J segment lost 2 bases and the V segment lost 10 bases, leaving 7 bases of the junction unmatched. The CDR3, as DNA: TGTGCCACTTCACAGGGGATTAACACTGAAGCTTTCTTT. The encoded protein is CATSQGINTEAFF. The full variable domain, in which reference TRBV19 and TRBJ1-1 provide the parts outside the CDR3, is DGGITQSPKYLFRKEGQNVTLSCEQNLNHDAMYWYRQDPGQGLRLIYYSQIVNDFQKGDIAEGYSVSREKKESFPLTVTSAQKNPTAFYLCATSQGINTEAFFGQGTRLTVV.

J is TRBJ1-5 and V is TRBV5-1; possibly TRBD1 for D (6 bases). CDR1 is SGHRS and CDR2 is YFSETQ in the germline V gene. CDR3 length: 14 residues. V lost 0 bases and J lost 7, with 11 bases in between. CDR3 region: CASSLVGAGQPQHF. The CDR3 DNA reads TGCGCCAGCAGCTTGGTGGGGGCGGGCCAGCCCCAGCATTTT.